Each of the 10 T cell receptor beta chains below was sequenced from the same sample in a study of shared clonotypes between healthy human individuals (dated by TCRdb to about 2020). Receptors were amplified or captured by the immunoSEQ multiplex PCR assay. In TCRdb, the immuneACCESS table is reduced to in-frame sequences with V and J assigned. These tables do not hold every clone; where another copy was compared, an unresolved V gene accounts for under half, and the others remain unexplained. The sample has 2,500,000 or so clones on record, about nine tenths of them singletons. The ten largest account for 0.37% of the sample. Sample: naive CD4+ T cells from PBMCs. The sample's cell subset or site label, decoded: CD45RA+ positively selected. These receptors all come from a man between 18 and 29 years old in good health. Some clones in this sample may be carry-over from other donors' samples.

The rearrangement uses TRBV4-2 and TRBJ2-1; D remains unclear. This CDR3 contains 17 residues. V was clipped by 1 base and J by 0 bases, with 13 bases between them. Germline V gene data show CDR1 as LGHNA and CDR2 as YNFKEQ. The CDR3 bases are TGTGCCAGCAGCCAAGGCCCCAGGCGGAGCTCCTACAATGAGCAGTTCTTC. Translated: CASSQGPRRSSYNEQFF.

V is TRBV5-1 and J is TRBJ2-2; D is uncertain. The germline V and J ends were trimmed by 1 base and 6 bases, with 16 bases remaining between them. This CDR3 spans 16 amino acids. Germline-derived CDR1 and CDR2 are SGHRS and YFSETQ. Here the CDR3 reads CASSLPGSAHAGELFF. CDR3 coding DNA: TGCGCCAGCAGCTTGCCGGGTTCCGCTCACGCCGGGGAGCTGTTTTTT. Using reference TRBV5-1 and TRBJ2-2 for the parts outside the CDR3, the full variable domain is KAGVTQTPRYLIKTRGQQVTLSCSPISGHRSVSWYQQTPGQGLQFLFEYFSETQRNKGNFPGRFSGRQFSNSRSEMNVSTLELGDSALYLCASSLPGSAHAGELFFGEGSRLTVL.

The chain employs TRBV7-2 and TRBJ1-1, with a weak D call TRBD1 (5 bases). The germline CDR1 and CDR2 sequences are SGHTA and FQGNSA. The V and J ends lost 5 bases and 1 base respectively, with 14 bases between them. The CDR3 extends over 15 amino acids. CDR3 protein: CASSIEPGPNTEAFF. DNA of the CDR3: TGTGCCAGCAGCATTGAGCCGGGGCCGAACACTGAAGCTTTCTTT.

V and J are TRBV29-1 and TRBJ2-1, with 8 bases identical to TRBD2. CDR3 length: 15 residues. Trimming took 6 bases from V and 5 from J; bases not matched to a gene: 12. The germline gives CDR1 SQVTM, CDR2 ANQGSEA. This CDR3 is CSVGRGSGTNNEQFF. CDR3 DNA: TGCAGCGTGGGGCGGGGTAGCGGGACCAACAATGAGCAGTTCTTC.

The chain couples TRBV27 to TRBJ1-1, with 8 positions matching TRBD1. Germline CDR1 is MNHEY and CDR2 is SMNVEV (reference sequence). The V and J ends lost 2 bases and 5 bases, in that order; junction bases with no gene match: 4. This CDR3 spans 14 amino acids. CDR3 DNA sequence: TGTGCCAGCAGTTTAGGACAGGGCAGGACTGAAGCTTTCTTT. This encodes CASSLGQGRTEAFF.

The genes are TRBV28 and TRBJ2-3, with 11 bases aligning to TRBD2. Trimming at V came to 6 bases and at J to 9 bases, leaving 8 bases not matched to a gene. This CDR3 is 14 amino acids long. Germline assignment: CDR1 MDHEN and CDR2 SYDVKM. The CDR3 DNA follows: TGTGCCAGCAGCCAACTAGCGGGAGTTGGCACGCAGTATTTT. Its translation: CASSQLAGVGTQYF.

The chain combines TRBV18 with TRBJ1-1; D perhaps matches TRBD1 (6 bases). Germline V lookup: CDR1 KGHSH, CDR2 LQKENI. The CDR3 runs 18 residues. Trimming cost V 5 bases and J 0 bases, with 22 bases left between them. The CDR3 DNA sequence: TGTGCCAGCTCAACCCTTGGGACAATTGGGCCAATGAACACTGAAGCTTTCTTT. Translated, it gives CASSTLGTIGPMNTEAFF.

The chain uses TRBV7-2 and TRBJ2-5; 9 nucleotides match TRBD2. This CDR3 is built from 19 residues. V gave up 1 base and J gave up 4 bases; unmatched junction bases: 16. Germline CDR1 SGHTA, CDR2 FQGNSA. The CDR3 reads CASSLVGGIPGLAGETQYF. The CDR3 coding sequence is TGTGCCAGCAGCTTAGTAGGGGGGATTCCGGGACTAGCTGGAGAGACCCAGTACTTC.

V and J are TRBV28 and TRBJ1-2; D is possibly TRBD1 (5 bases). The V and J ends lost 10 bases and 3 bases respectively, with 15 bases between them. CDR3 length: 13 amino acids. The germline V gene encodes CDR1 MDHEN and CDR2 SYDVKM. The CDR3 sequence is CATQVSGDYGYTF. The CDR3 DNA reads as TGTGCCACCCAGGTTTCGGGGGACTATGGCTACACCTTC.

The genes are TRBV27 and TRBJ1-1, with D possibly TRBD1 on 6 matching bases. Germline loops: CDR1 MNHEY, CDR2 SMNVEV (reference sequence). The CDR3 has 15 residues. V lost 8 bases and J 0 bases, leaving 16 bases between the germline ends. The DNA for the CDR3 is TGTGCCAGCCGTACAGGGTACGTTATGAACACTGAAGCTTTCTTT. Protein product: CASRTGYVMNTEAFF.